Each of the 18 T cell receptor beta chains below was sequenced from the same sample in a study of Graves' ophthalmopathy and Graves' hyperthyroidism. Researchers took RNA transcripts and amplified TCR beta CDR3 regions from them. Second-round multiplex PCR came after first-round RT-PCR with HTBI primers. TCRdb reprocessed the multiplex PCR reads via MiXCR and lists one record per CDR3 protein. The sample yields over 450,000 distinct CDR3 sequences, 13% to 15% seen once. Sequenced sample: blood. The receptors were gathered from a woman aged 25 to 39 with Graves' ophthalmopathy.

The chain has TRBV4-2 and TRBJ2-2, with 7 nucleotides matching TRBD2. V shed 2 bases, J shed 0 bases, and the junction held 6 bases outside the gene matches. Germline CDR1 is LGHNA and CDR2 is YNFKEQ. This CDR3 comprises 17 residues. The CDR3 here is CASSQRSGSSNTGELFF. CDR3 nucleotides: TGTGCCAGCAGCCAACGTAGCGGGTCTTCGAACACCGGGGAGCTGTTTTTT.

Ten or more counts support this clonotype. The gene calls are TRBV9 and TRBJ2-2; D is unclear. CDR1 is SGDLS and CDR2 is YYNGEE in the germline V gene. V lost 0 bases to trimming and J lost 3 bases, with 9 bases between them. The CDR3 has 15 amino acids. The CDR3 reads CASSVGGQYTGELFF. As DNA, the CDR3 is TGTGCCAGCAGCGTAGGTGGTCAGTACACCGGGGAGCTGTTTTTT.

This clonotype was observed at least ten times. The chain has TRBV28 and TRBJ2-7, with 9 bases fitting TRBD2. Losses at the gene ends were 5 bases for V and 6 bases for J; bases not matched to a gene: 5. CDR3 size: 13 residues. Germline assignment: CDR1 MDHEN and CDR2 SYDVKM. This CDR3 is CASSPGLASEQYF. The CDR3 DNA reads as TGTGCCAGCAGTCCGGGACTAGCTAGCGAGCAGTACTTC.

The sample holds many counts of this clonotype. The chain joins TRBV6-1 to TRBJ1-3, with 9 bases identical to TRBD1. The CDR3 has 15 amino acids. The V gene's germline CDR1 is MNHNS and CDR2 SASEGT. V shed 5 bases and J 3 bases; nucleotides not matched to a gene: 5. The chain's CDR3 is CASSPGDRVGNTIYF. The DNA for the CDR3 is TGTGCCAGCAGTCCGGGGGACAGGGTTGGAAACACCATATATTTT.

There are many counts of this clonotype. V and J are TRBV15 and TRBJ1-5; TRBD1 is a possible D gene (5 bases). The germline V and J ends were trimmed by 0 bases and 6 bases, with 12 bases remaining between them. CDR1 and CDR2 from the germline V gene are LNHNV and YYDKDF (reference sequence). The CDR3 loop spans 15 amino acids. The DNA for the CDR3 is TGTGCCACCAGCAGAGATGGGGCAGTCAGTCAGCCCCAGCATTTT. This codes for CATSRDGAVSQPQHF.

About this clonotype: With a much larger clone just one base away, this may be a read error. The chain combines TRBV4-2 with TRBJ1-2; perhaps TRBD1 as D (6 bases). In germline, CDR1 is LGHNA, CDR2 YNFKEQ. The CDR3 has 13 residues. The CDR3 sequence is CASSKEGGGGYTF. Written as DNA, the CDR3 is TGTGCCAGCAGCAAAGAAGGGGGGGGTGGCTACACCTTC.

This clonotype was seen many times. The chain employs TRBV6-5 and TRBJ2-5, with D hard to call. The V gene's germline CDR1 is MNHEY and CDR2 SVGAGI. Trimming took off 4 bases at V and 4 bases at J, with 10 bases between the two ends. The CDR3 totals 13 residues. The CDR3 protein is CASSFSWVETQYF. The DNA of the CDR3 is TGTGCCAGCAGTTTCAGCTGGGTAGAGACCCAGTACTTC.

Worth noting for this clonotype: Just one base apart from a much larger clone, this may be a read error. In DNA form, the CDR3 reads TGTGCCAGCAGCCCGGTACCGGGGAGGATCTACGAGCAGTACTTC. Amino acid sequence: CASSPVPGRIYEQYF. The chain joins TRBV7-2 to TRBJ2-7, with a weak D call TRBD2 (6 bases). The germline gives CDR1 SGHTA, CDR2 FQGNSA. Trimming removed 5 bases at V and 3 bases at J, with 17 bases between. The CDR3 runs 15 residues.

This chain's CDR3 is CATSDLSGGGQETQYF. In DNA, the CDR3 is TGTGCCACCAGTGATTTAAGCGGGGGGGGACAAGAGACCCAGTACTTC. This chain connects TRBV24-1 to TRBJ2-5, with 10 bases matching TRBD2. From germline, CDR1 is KGHDR and CDR2 SFDVKD. The CDR3 runs to 16 residues. Germline trimming cut 1 base from V and 2 bases from J; bases unmatched to any gene: 3.

This clonotype was seen ten or more times. The CDR3 spells CASSTTWGSYEQYF. The CDR3 nucleotides read TGTGCCAGTAGCACAACTTGGGGCTCCTACGAGCAGTACTTC. V gene TRBV19 combines with J gene TRBJ2-7; D not resolved. This CDR3 region has 14 residues. Deletions cut 6 bases from V and 0 bases from J, with 12 bases between. From germline, CDR1 is LNHDA and CDR2 SQIVND (reference sequence).

This clonotype showed up many times. This rearrangement joins TRBV27 to TRBJ2-7, with D perhaps TRBD2 (5 bases). CDR1 MNHEY and CDR2 SMNVEV come from the germline V gene (reference sequence). The V end was cut by 1 base, the J end by 3 bases, with 19 bases between. CDR3 length: 17 residues. Here the CDR3 reads CASSLWGSGSTVYEQYF. CDR3 DNA: TGTGCCAGCAGTTTATGGGGATCGGGGTCTACGGTCTACGAGCAGTACTTC.

CDR3 protein: CASSLATSGSYEQYF. In DNA, the CDR3 is TGTGCCAGCAGCTTAGCAACTAGCGGGAGCTACGAGCAGTACTTC. V and J are TRBV7-8 and TRBJ2-7, with 11 nucleotides matching TRBD2. CDR1 and CDR2 (germline): SGHVS, FQNEAQ. The CDR3 has 15 residues. V shed 0 bases, J shed 3 bases, and the junction held 1 base outside the gene matches.

CDR3 DNA: TGTGCCACCAGGGGGAGGGCGGAGGAAGCTTTCTTT. Translation: CATRGRAEEAFF. The chain uses TRBV24-1 and TRBJ1-1; the D is unclear. The CDR3 consists of 12 residues. Trimming left V 7 bases short and J 8 bases short, with 13 bases between. The germline CDR1 and CDR2 sequences are KGHDR and SFDVKD.

This clonotype was seen many times. The rearrangement joins TRBV29-1 to TRBJ1-1; D gene uncertain. The CDR3 spans 14 residues. CDR1 and CDR2 (germline): SQVTM, ANQGSEA. Trimming left V 0 bases short and J 1 base short, with 9 bases between. In DNA form, the CDR3 reads TGCAGCGTTGAAGACGTGCCGAAGAACACTGAAGCTTTCTTT. Amino acids: CSVEDVPKNTEAFF.

This clonotype has a count of ten or more. V and J are TRBV6-4 and TRBJ1-1; the D is unclear. CDR3 length: 13 residues. Trimming removed 6 bases at V and 0 bases at J, with 8 bases between. CDR1 MRHNA and CDR2 SNTAGT come from the germline V gene. The CDR3 region has the DNA TGTGCCAGCAGACAGATTATGAACACTGAAGCTTTCTTT. Encoded protein: CASRQIMNTEAFF.

This clonotype turned up a few times. V gene TRBV19 combines with J gene TRBJ1-5; weak D call: TRBD1 (6 bases). The V gene's germline CDR1 is LNHDA and CDR2 SQIVND (reference sequence). This CDR3 contains 14 residues. With 9 bases removed from V and 3 bases from J, the gap between germline ends came to 15 bases. Here the CDR3 DNA reads TGTGCCAGCCGGGACACCCAATTCAATCAGCCCCAGCATTTT. The encoded protein is CASRDTQFNQPQHF. Supplemented by reference TRBV19 and TRBJ1-5, the full variable domain reads DGGITQSPKYLFRKEGQNVTLSCEQNLNHDAMYWYRQDPGQGLRLIYYSQIVNDFQKGDIAEGYSVSREKKESFPLTVTSAQKNPTAFYLCASRDTQFNQPQHFGDGTRLSIL.

This clonotype was seen at least ten times. The chain has TRBV28 and TRBJ1-3; D unresolved. The CDR3 contains 14 residues. Germline CDR1 is MDHEN and CDR2 is SYDVKM. Deletions cut 2 bases from V and 4 bases from J, with 9 bases between. In nucleotides, the CDR3 is TGTGCCAGCAGTTTAAAGGGCGCCGGAAACACCATATATTTT. Its protein product is CASSLKGAGNTIYF.

The table lists this clonotype with many counts. CDR3 loop: CASSAESSYNSPLHF. CDR3 sequence (DNA): TGTGCCAGCAGTGCGGAAAGCTCCTATAATTCACCCCTCCACTTT. This sequence joins TRBV6-1 and TRBJ1-6; D uncertain. Germline CDR1 MNHNS, CDR2 SASEGT. The CDR3 loop spans 15 amino acids. Trimming shortened V by 4 bases and J by 0 bases, and 7 bases separated the two germline ends.